The text below deals with one TCR beta chain. Germline CDR1 ENHRY, CDR2 SYGVKD. The CDR3 extends over 13 amino acids. Trimming stripped 6 bases from V and 4 bases from J, with 11 bases between. The sample belongs to a study of blood T cell repertoires in COVID-19. As for the study in general: COVID-19 samples, acute and convalescent, were from the United States, Italy and Spain. PBMCs, B-cell-depleted T cells, or T cells provided the cDNA or gDNA that made up the material.

The protocol was immunoSEQ multiplex PCR, while the TCRdb copy is restricted to in-frame clones and leaves out a portion. The repertoire consists of about 250,000 clones, with just under 90% occurring once and the leading ten covering around 4%. The participants were between 18 and 89 years old and came from fewer than 25 US areas. Donors were grouped by their self-reported clinical history. The sample consisted of PBMCs or T cells enriched from blood (not recorded which). The source of this sequence is a woman aged 30 to 39 with acute COVID-19. The chain links TRBV10-3 to TRBJ2-3; D unresolved. In nucleotides, the CDR3 is TGTGCCATCAGCATAATGGCGGCAGATACGCAGTATTTT. Translated, it gives CAISIMAADTQYF.